The TCR beta chain under discussion was sequenced for a study of blood T cell repertoires in COVID-19 (dated by TCRdb to the early 2020s). Context from the whole study: Samples covering the acute and convalescent phases of COVID-19 were provided by collaborators in the United States, Italy and Spain. The dataset comprised deeply sampled blood TCRbeta repertoires from subjects exposed to, actively infected with, or recovered from COVID-19. The sample metadata nearly always contained a de-identified subject ID, COVID-19 status, age in years and sex. The prospective study material was composed of cDNA or gDNA derived from T cells, B-cell-depleted T cells, or PBMCs. The repertoires were released in a freely available public database intended as a resource for research on the immune response to SARS-CoV-2. Where available, HLA class I and class II types were taken from metadata supplied by the sample provider and were not determined by assay-based typing. The samples were drawn from two sources: the first 160 participants of the ongoing ImmuneRACE study, and 950 to 1,500 subjects contributed by 6 global collaborators.

V gives up 3 bases and J gives up 6 bases, and the segment between their germline ends measures 13 bases. CDR1 and CDR2 are read off the germline V gene as SGHDT and YYEEEE. The CDR3 goes from the cysteine to the phenylalanine over 14 residues. The retained sequence is limited to the CDR3, 42 bases, with the frame set at the first base. What the study reported, not specific to this receptor: How much clinical and demographic metadata was included differed by source and by participant, and the metadata was provided uncurated.

For this clone: It has no known antigen specificity. No qualities accompany the bases; no much larger clone lies one base away.

Enrolling through a virtual design, the prospective study's participants ranged in age from about 18 to 100 years and lived across roughly 24 United States geographic areas. In the prospective study, cohorts were assigned on the basis of participant-reported clinical history obtained from a screening survey and a study questionnaire. For ImmuneRACE Cohort 3, a participant was defined as recovered based on two consecutive negative NP/OP PCR tests, clearance by a healthcare professional, or resolution of symptoms. In the prospective study, whole blood, serum and a nasopharyngeal or oropharyngeal swab were collected from each participant by mobile phlebotomists. Participants in the prospective study had the option to provide additional blood draws and questionnaires over a roughly two-month period. Blood samples from the prospective study were shipped frozen or at room temperature prior to DNA extraction.

TCRbeta CDR3 regions were amplified from genomic DNA using the immunoSEQ Assay, a bias-controlled multiplex PCR. Per the authors' processing: The number of nucleated cells in each sample was estimated from the amplification of reference gene primers within the assay. To quantify the absolute abundance of each unique TCRbeta CDR3 rearrangement, sequence reads were collapsed and filtered. For each sample, productive Simpson clonality was calculated by taking the square root of Simpson's diversity index across productive rearrangements. Entries here come from immuneACCESS through TCRdb and include only in-frame sequences with V and J called. Some clones fail to appear in such tables; in the studies checked, an unresolved V gene covers under half of the shortfall, and the cause of the remainder is unknown. The V and J calls and clone size were taken over from that table, and D and trimming were inferred from the DNA. Present in this sample are roughly 220,000 clones, 84% of which were seen just once. 5.5% to 7.5% of the sample comes from the top ten.

The chain is made from TRBV5-6 and TRBJ2-4; TRBD2 could be the D gene, as 6 bases match. The sequence was collected from a woman in her forties who had recovered from COVID-19. Sequencing used PBMCs or T cells enriched from blood (not recorded which). The sequence in DNA is TGTGCCAGCAGCTCCGCGGGCGGGATAAACATTCAGTACTTC. Its translation reads: CASSSAGGINIQYF.